Only a few counts were recorded for the clone carrying this T cell receptor (beta chain). Its antigen is not identified. The sample comes from a study of T-cell memory formation after mild COVID-19. Overall study results and limits: Later expanders leaned toward CD4+, whereas clones contracting from day 15 to 85 were balanced CD4/CD8.

UMIs and sample barcodes were carried by the TCR alpha and TCR beta cDNA libraries that 5'RACE produced using constant-segment primers. TCRdb reprocessed the 5' RACE reads with MiXCR, giving one entry per CDR3 protein. The sample records roughly 280,000 distinct CDR3 sequences, 7% to 10% being singletons. The specimen sequenced was PBMCs or a T cell subset sorted from them (not recorded which). The TCR comes from a man aged 18 to 35 who had mild COVID-19 (a few samples of this study predate the infection). Cell type and time point are not known.

CDR3 bases: TGTGCCCGCTCGTCGGGCCTAGAAGAGACCCAGTACTTC. Translating it yields CARSSGLEETQYF. The gene calls are TRBV2 and TRBJ2-5; unclear D gene. The V end was cut by 11 bases, the J end by 3 bases, with 16 bases between. The V gene's germline CDR1 is SNHLY and CDR2 FYNNEI. This CDR3 spans 13 amino acids.